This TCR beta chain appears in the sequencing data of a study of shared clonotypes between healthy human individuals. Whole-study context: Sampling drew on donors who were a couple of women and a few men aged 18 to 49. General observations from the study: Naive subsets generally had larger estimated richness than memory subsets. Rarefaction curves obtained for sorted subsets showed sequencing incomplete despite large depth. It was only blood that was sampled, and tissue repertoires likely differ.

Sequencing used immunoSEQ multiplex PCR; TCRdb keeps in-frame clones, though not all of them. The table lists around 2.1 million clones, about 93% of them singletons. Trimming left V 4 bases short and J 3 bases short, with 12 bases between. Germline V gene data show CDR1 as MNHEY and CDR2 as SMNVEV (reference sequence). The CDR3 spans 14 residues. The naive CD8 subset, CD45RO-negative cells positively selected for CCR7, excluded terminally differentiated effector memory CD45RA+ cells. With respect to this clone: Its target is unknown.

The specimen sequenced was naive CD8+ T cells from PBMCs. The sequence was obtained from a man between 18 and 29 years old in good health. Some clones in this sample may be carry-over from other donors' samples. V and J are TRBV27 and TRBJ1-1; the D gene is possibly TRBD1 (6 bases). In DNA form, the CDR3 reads TGTGCCAGCAGTTACACGACAGGACACACTGAAGCTTTCTTT. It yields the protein CASSYTTGHTEAFF.